Below, 7 T cell receptor beta chains from the same sample are listed, as sequenced in a study of regulatory T cells in long-lasting Graves disease. With iRepertoire HTBI primers and Arm-PCR of CDR3 regions, TCR beta libraries were built. MiXCR, run by TCRdb on the multiplex PCR reads, gives a single entry per CDR3 protein. The table shows approximately 380,000 distinct CDR3 sequences, with around 21% occurring only once. Time point noted: persistent/refractory GD, antithyroid drugs over 5 years with positive TRAb. PBMC-derived RNA was used for the TCR library. The input for sequencing was peripheral blood mononuclear cells (PBMCs), taken when the disease was refractory, from a patient treated with antithyroid drugs. These receptors all come from a female donor with Graves disease.

This clonotype showed up many times. This rearrangement joins TRBV14 to TRBJ1-2; D possibly corresponds to TRBD1 (6 bases). Germline-derived CDR1 and CDR2 are SGHDN and FVKESK. CDR3 length: 13 amino acids. The V end was cut by 1 base, the J end by 9 bases, with 12 bases between. Written as DNA, the CDR3 is TGTGCCAGCAGCCAAGTCGTCAGGGGTAGCTACACCTTC. Its protein product is CASSQVVRGSYTF.

This clonotype was seen a handful of times. The CDR3 sequence is CAWSLGLTYEQYF. CDR3 nucleotide sequence: TGTGCCTGGAGTCTCGGACTCACCTACGAGCAGTACTTC. The chain uses TRBV30 and TRBJ2-7; weak D call: TRBD2 (5 bases). Trimming left V 2 bases short and J 2 bases short, with 10 bases between. This CDR3 has 13 amino acids. The germline CDR1 and CDR2 sequences are GTSNPN and SVGIG (reference sequence).

This clonotype has a handful of counts. The chain combines TRBV19 with TRBJ2-5, with 9 nucleotides matching TRBD1. This CDR3 region has 15 residues. Germline CDR1 reads LNHDA; CDR2 reads SQIVND (reference sequence). Trimming cost V 3 bases and J 2 bases; bases outside gene matches: 4. The CDR3 here is CASSMNGQGQETQYF. The CDR3 nucleotides read TGTGCCAGTAGTATGAACGGACAGGGGCAAGAGACCCAGTACTTC.

The chain couples TRBV6-2 or TRBV6-3 to TRBJ1-1; 8 positions match TRBD1. The CDR3 contains 15 residues. The germline gives CDR1 MNHEY, CDR2 SVGEGT. The V and J ends lost 4 bases and 0 bases, in that order; junction bases with no gene match: 4. CDR3 sequence: CASSSWTGMNTEAFF. CDR3 sequence (DNA): TGTGCCAGCAGTTCCTGGACAGGGATGAACACTGAAGCTTTCTTT.

This clonotype has just a few counts. The rearrangement joins TRBV9 to TRBJ2-2; TRBD2 might be the D (5 bases). CDR1 SGDLS and CDR2 YYNGEE come from the germline V gene. The CDR3 spans 16 residues. V shed 2 bases and J shed 0 bases, with 11 bases lying between them. CDR3 amino acids: CASSVHSGANTGELFF. The CDR3 DNA sequence: TGTGCCAGCAGCGTCCACTCCGGGGCGAACACCGGGGAGCTGTTTTTT.

This clonotype was detected only once. This chain links TRBV29-1 with TRBJ2-7, with D perhaps TRBD1 or TRBD2 (6 bases each). V was pared by 4 bases and J by 6 bases, with 10 bases between. CDR1 is SQVTM, CDR2 ANQGSEA, per germline. This CDR3 is 11 amino acids long. The CDR3 nucleotides are TGCAGCGTTGTCAGGGGAGGCGAGCAGTACTTC. This encodes CSVVRGGEQYF.

This clonotype occurred many times. The chain couples TRBV27 to TRBJ2-7; 8 nucleotides line up with TRBD2. The CDR3 loop spans 14 amino acids. Trimming cost V 3 bases and J 5 bases; bases outside gene matches: 6. Germline V lookup: CDR1 MNHEY, CDR2 SMNVEV (reference sequence). The CDR3: CASSFREGPNEQYF. The DNA of the CDR3 is TGTGCCAGCAGTTTTCGGGAGGGCCCGAACGAGCAGTACTTC.